This TCR beta chain stems from a study of control samples from healthy donors and cancer patients. The CDR3 length is 14 residues. Germline V gene data show CDR1 as ENHRY and CDR2 as SYGVKD. The V and J ends lost 3 bases and 1 base respectively, with 9 bases between them. Generated by immunoSEQ multiplex PCR, the TCRdb table keeps only in-frame clones and is missing some. This table has 95,000 to 150,000 clones, about 86% appearing once. Specimen: blood. The V gene is TRBV10-3, the J gene TRBJ1-1; D not resolved. The source is a man between 25 and 39 years old in good health. The CDR3 DNA reads as TGTGCCATCAGTGATATGAGCTCGAACACTGAAGCTTTCTTT. As protein: CAISDMSSNTEAFF.